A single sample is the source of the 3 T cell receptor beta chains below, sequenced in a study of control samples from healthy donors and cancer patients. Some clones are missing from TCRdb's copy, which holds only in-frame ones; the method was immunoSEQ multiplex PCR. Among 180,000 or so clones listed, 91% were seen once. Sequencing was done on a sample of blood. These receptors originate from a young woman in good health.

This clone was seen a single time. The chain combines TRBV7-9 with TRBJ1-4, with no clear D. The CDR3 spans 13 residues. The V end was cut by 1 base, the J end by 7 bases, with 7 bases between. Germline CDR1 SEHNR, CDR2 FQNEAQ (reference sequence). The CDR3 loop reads CASSLGQTEKLFF. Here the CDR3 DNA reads TGTGCCAGCAGCTTAGGACAAACTGAAAAACTGTTTTTT. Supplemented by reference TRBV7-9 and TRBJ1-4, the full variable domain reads DTGVSQNPRHKITKRGQNVTFRCDPISEHNRLYWYRQTLGQGPEFLTYFQNEAQLEKSRLLSDRFSAERPKGSFSTLEIQRTEQGDSAMYLCASSLGQTEKLFFGSGTQLSVL.

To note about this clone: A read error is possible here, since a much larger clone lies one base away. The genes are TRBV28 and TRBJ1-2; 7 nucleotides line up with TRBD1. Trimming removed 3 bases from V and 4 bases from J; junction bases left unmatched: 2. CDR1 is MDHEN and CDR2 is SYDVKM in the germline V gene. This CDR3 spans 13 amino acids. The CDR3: CASSLGQPYGYTF. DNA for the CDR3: TGTGCCAGCAGTTTGGGACAGCCCTATGGCTACACCTTC.

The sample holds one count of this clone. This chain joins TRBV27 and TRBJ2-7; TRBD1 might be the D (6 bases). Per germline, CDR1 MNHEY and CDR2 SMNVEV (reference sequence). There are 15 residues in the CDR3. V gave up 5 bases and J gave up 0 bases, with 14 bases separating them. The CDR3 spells CASSPLPDSSYEQYF. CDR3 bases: TGTGCCAGCAGTCCGCTGCCGGACAGCTCCTACGAGCAGTACTTC.